The 30 T cell receptor beta chains reported below all come from one sample, sequenced in a study of neurological immune-mediated disorders. TCRdb processed the 5' RACE reads anew with MiXCR; each CDR3 protein has one entry. The table lists some 38,000 distinct CDR3 sequences, roughly 10% of them singletons, with roughly 3.7% in the top ten. The time point denotes: technical triplicate 1. The material sequenced was PBMCs. The receptors were sampled from a man aged 60-69 years with HTLV-1-associated myelopathy (HAM/TSP).

In its sample, this clonotype was seen many times. The V call is TRBV29-1, the J call TRBJ2-3; no clear D gene. Germline CDR1 reads SQVTM; CDR2 reads ANQGSEA. Trimming removed 5 bases from V and 5 bases from J, with 14 bases in between. This CDR3 is 13 amino acids long. The CDR3, as DNA: TGCAGCGTTATAGTTAGCTCCGTAGATACGCAGTATTTT. Translated, it gives CSVIVSSVDTQYF.

Many counts were recorded for this clonotype. The chain links TRBV27 to TRBJ2-7; possibly TRBD1 for D (6 bases). Germline V CDR1 and CDR2: MNHEY, SMNVEV (reference sequence). V was shortened by 5 bases and J by 0 bases, with 17 bases between the two germline ends. The CDR3 has 16 amino acids. The chain's CDR3 is CASSLQGLGSSYEQYF. The CDR3 DNA reads TGTGCCAGCAGTCTGCAGGGGTTAGGGAGCTCCTACGAGCAGTACTTC.

This clonotype was seen ten or more times. The rearrangement links TRBV5-1 to TRBJ2-7, with D perhaps assigned TRBD1 or TRBD2 (5 bases each). The ends were cut back, 0 bases at V and 0 bases at J, with 13 bases in the middle. Germline-derived CDR1 and CDR2 are SGHRS and YFSETQ. The CDR3 has 16 residues. CDR3 sequence reads: CASSLGSRDGSYEQYF. For the CDR3, the DNA is TGCGCCAGCAGCTTGGGTAGCCGGGACGGCTCCTACGAGCAGTACTTC.

This clonotype showed up many times. The chain has TRBV5-1 and TRBJ2-1, with 8 bases matching TRBD1. Germline V lookup: CDR1 SGHRS, CDR2 YFSETQ. V was clipped by 5 bases and J by 8 bases; unmatched bases: 15. The CDR3 spans 16 residues. The CDR3 sequence is CASSSFQGAYRDEQFF. The CDR3 coding sequence is TGCGCCAGCAGTTCTTTCCAGGGGGCCTATAGGGATGAGCAGTTCTTC. The complete variable domain, with remaining parts taken from reference TRBV5-1 and TRBJ2-1, reads KAGVTQTPRYLIKTRGQQVTLSCSPISGHRSVSWYQQTPGQGLQFLFEYFSETQRNKGNFPGRFSGRQFSNSRSEMNVSTLELGDSALYLCASSSFQGAYRDEQFFGPGTRLTVL.

This clonotype was counted at least ten times. The V call is TRBV5-1, the J call TRBJ2-1; TRBD1 agrees at 10 bases. The CDR3 is 15 residues long. Germline CDR1 and CDR2: SGHRS and YFSETQ. The V gene end was trimmed by 0 bases and the J gene end by 6 bases; junction bases not matched to a gene: 3. In DNA form, the CDR3 reads TGCGCCAGCAGCTTGGATAGGACAGGGGGCAATGAGCAGTTCTTC. It yields the protein CASSLDRTGGNEQFF.

This clonotype has a count of ten or more. This chain links TRBV6-5 with TRBJ2-2, with 8 nucleotides matching TRBD1. CDR1 is MNHEY, CDR2 SVGAGI, per germline. The CDR3 consists of 15 residues. V was clipped by 6 bases and J by 3 bases; unmatched bases: 6. For the CDR3, the DNA is TGTGCCAGCAGCTCCGGACAGGGTGACACCGGGGAGCTGTTTTTT. Amino acid sequence: CASSSGQGDTGELFF.

This clonotype has a count of ten or more. The gene calls are TRBV20-1 and TRBJ1-2, with D maybe TRBD1 (5 bases). Trimming stripped 1 base from V and 6 bases from J, with 18 bases between. The length of the CDR3 is 15 residues. Germline V gene data show CDR1 as DFQATT and CDR2 as SNEGSKA (reference sequence). The CDR3 DNA sequence: TGCAGTGCTAGAGTAGTAGGTAGGGTAGGGGATGGCTACACCTTC. Protein product: CSARVVGRVGDGYTF.

This clonotype was seen many times. CDR3 nucleotides: TGTGCCAGCAGCTTAGACATTGCGGATAACAATGAGCAGTTCTTC. Translated: CASSLDIADNNEQFF. The V call is TRBV11-2, the J call TRBJ2-1; D call uncertain. CDR1 and CDR2 (germline): SGHAT, FQNNGV. The CDR3 has 15 residues. The V end was cut by 0 bases, the J end by 5 bases, with 11 bases between.

This clonotype was observed at least ten times. The DNA for the CDR3 is TGTGCCAGCAAGAAGGGGGGACAGGGCATTCATGGGACTGAAGCTTTCTTT. Translated: CASKKGGQGIHGTEAFF. The V and J genes are TRBV7-9 and TRBJ1-1; TRBD1 aligns across 9 bases. Germline trimming cut 7 bases from V and 5 bases from J; bases unmatched to any gene: 17. This CDR3 has 17 amino acids. CDR1 and CDR2 from the germline V gene are SEHNR and FQNEAQ (reference sequence).

This clonotype was observed at least ten times. The rearrangement links TRBV20-1 to TRBJ2-1, with D hard to call. The CDR3 sequence is 15 residues long. Trimming took 3 bases from V and 8 from J, leaving 20 bases between them. Per the germline V gene, CDR1 is DFQATT and CDR2 is SNEGSKA (reference sequence). CDR3 amino acids: CSARSLEFPRDEQFF. Here the CDR3 DNA reads TGCAGTGCTAGGAGTCTGGAATTTCCCCGGGATGAGCAGTTCTTC.

This clonotype was observed at least ten times. V gene TRBV2 combines with J gene TRBJ2-3, with a tentative D call TRBD2 (5 bases). The CDR3 contains 10 residues. Germline V gives CDR1 SNHLY, CDR2 FYNNEI. CDR3 sequence reads: CGLGADTQYF. The CDR3 region has the DNA TGTGGTCTCGGGGCAGATACGCAGTATTTT.

At least ten counts were recorded for this clonotype. J is TRBJ1-1 and V is TRBV12-3 or TRBV12-4; D is ambiguous. The germline V and J ends were trimmed by 6 bases and 9 bases, with 14 bases remaining between them. The CDR3 is 12 amino acids. The CDR3 DNA reads TGTGCCAGCAGCCCTGGTTTGTTACAAGCTTTCTTT. Translation gives CASSPGLLQAFF.

This clonotype was found many times. The chain employs TRBV4-1 and TRBJ2-3; D remains unclear. V was pared by 3 bases and J by 6 bases, with 16 bases between. The CDR3 is made up of 15 amino acids. The germline CDR1 and CDR2 sequences are MGHRA and YSYEKL. In nucleotides, the CDR3 is TGCGCCAGCAGCCACCAGTTGGAGACTCGGGATACGCAGTATTTT. This sequence encodes CASSHQLETRDTQYF.

This clonotype was seen at least ten times. Written as DNA, the CDR3 is TGCAGTGCTAGTCCGCCGGCACAGTTGAACACTGAAGCTTTCTTT. It encodes CSASPPAQLNTEAFF. The chain carries TRBV20-1 and TRBJ1-1; D is ambiguous. Germline V CDR1 and CDR2: DFQATT, SNEGSKA (reference sequence). The V end was cut by 3 bases, the J end by 0 bases, with 14 bases between. The CDR3 is 15 residues long.

The chain couples TRBV20-1 to TRBJ2-7; 12 bases are shared with TRBD2. Trimming removed 8 bases from V and 1 base from J; junction bases left unmatched: 9. This CDR3 contains 15 residues. Germline V gives CDR1 DFQATT, CDR2 SNEGSKA (reference sequence). The CDR3 DNA sequence: TGCAGTTCGGAGCTAGCGGGAGGGTCTTCCTACGAGCAGTACTTC. This gives the protein CSSELAGGSSYEQYF.

This clonotype has at least ten counts. The CDR3 spells CASTRTGQETQYF. CDR3 DNA sequence: TGTGCCAGTACCCGGACAGGGCAGGAGACCCAGTACTTC. This chain uses TRBV27 with TRBJ2-5; 8 bases are a match to TRBD1. V lost 9 bases, J lost 5 bases, and 8 bases stayed unmatched. The CDR3 spans 13 residues. Germline CDR1 MNHEY, CDR2 SMNVEV (reference sequence).

Many counts were recorded for this clonotype. This chain links TRBV6-6 with TRBJ2-6; possible D gene TRBD2, 7 bases. Trimming left V 0 bases short and J 4 bases short, with 10 bases between. The CDR3 runs 16 residues. Looked up from germline, CDR1 is MNHNY and CDR2 is SVGAGI (reference sequence). The CDR3 DNA is TGTGCCAGCAGTTACTCGGCGGGGGCCGGGGCCAACGTCCTGACTTTC. Amino acid sequence: CASSYSAGAGANVLTF.

This clonotype was seen many times. This chain joins TRBV12-3 or TRBV12-4 and TRBJ2-2, with 8 positions matching TRBD2. V gave up 1 base and J gave up 6 bases; unmatched junction bases: 4. The CDR3 consists of 15 residues. CDR3 region: CASSLEAGVPGELFF. The CDR3 coding sequence is TGTGCCAGCAGTTTAGAAGCGGGAGTTCCCGGGGAGCTGTTTTTT.

This clonotype was recorded many times. J is TRBJ2-7 and V is TRBV7-2; 9 bases match TRBD2. In germline, CDR1 is SGHTA, CDR2 FQGNSA. V lost 2 bases, J lost 6 bases, and 8 bases stayed unmatched. There are 15 residues in the CDR3. The CDR3 loop is CASSLWGGRAGEQYF. The DNA for the CDR3 is TGTGCCAGCAGCTTATGGGGCGGGAGGGCCGGCGAGCAGTACTTC.

This clonotype was recorded at least ten times. The rearrangement uses TRBV4-1 and TRBJ2-7, with D perhaps TRBD1 or TRBD2 (5 bases each). V lost 0 bases and J 0 bases, leaving 15 bases between the germline ends. The germline CDR1 and CDR2 sequences are MGHRA and YSYEKL. CDR3 length equals 17 residues. The CDR3 DNA sequence: TGCGCCAGCAGCCAAGATCGGGTGGGGGTGAGCTCCTACGAGCAGTACTTC. It is translated as CASSQDRVGVSSYEQYF.

The gene calls are TRBV6-1 and TRBJ2-1; 9 bases map to TRBD1. The CDR3 sequence is 21 residues long. Germline values: CDR1 MNHNS, CDR2 SASEGT. Unmatched junction bases numbered 29, after V lost 3 bases and J lost 11 bases. The CDR3 DNA reads TGTGCCAGCAGTGATCTCGAGGGGTGGGACAGGGCGAAGAACCAGAGAAAGAAGCAGTTCTTC. Encoded protein: CASSDLEGWDRAKNQRKKQFF.

The chain has TRBV19 and TRBJ2-2; D unclear. Trimming stripped 7 bases from V and 1 base from J, with 19 bases between. The CDR3 spans 17 residues. Germline CDR1 reads LNHDA; CDR2 reads SQIVND (reference sequence). The chain's CDR3 is CASTPTYRTLNTGELFF. The CDR3 DNA reads as TGTGCCAGTACCCCAACTTACCGTACCCTGAACACCGGGGAGCTGTTTTTT.

This clonotype was found many times. CDR3 sequence (DNA): TGTGCCAGCTCTTCTAACGGGCCCTACGAGCAGTACTTC. Translation gives CASSSNGPYEQYF. The chain is built from TRBV27 and TRBJ2-7, with unresolved D. From germline, CDR1 is MNHEY and CDR2 SMNVEV (reference sequence). V was trimmed by 8 bases and J by 2 bases, leaving 13 bases between them. The CDR3 loop spans 13 amino acids.

This clonotype has a handful of counts. The chain joins TRBV10-3 to TRBJ1-2; TRBD1 aligns across 7 bases. Germline lookup yields CDR1 ENHRY and CDR2 SYGVKD. The CDR3 has 14 amino acids. Trimming at V came to 4 bases and at J to 7 bases, leaving 9 bases not matched to a gene. CDR3 sequence: CAISVNRGDGGYTF. CDR3 in DNA: TGTGCCATCAGTGTAAACAGGGGCGACGGTGGCTACACCTTC.

There are many counts of this clonotype. The chain carries TRBV20-1 and TRBJ2-7, with TRBD2 identical over 9 bases. The trim removed 5 bases at V and 8 bases at J, leaving 10 bases unmatched. Germline V gives CDR1 DFQATT, CDR2 SNEGSKA (reference sequence). This CDR3 comprises 13 residues. This CDR3 is CSAPGTSLVQQYF. In DNA, the CDR3 is TGCAGTGCTCCCGGGACTAGCCTCGTCCAGCAGTACTTC.

This clonotype was seen repeatedly, ten times or more. The rearrangement joins TRBV5-1 to TRBJ2-7; the D is unclear. The V gene lost 0 bases and the J gene lost 2 bases, with 9 bases spanning the gap. This CDR3 has 14 residues. Germline V gene data show CDR1 as SGHRS and CDR2 as YFSETQ. DNA for the CDR3: TGCGCCAGCAGCTTGGACACCGGGCCCTACGAGCAGTACTTC. This sequence encodes CASSLDTGPYEQYF.

This clonotype was found many times. The chain combines TRBV20-1 with TRBJ2-1; D is uncertain. This CDR3 is built from 13 residues. V gave up 0 bases and J gave up 6 bases, with 9 bases separating them. CDR1 and CDR2 from the germline V gene are DFQATT and SNEGSKA (reference sequence). CDR3 nucleotides: TGCAGTGCTAGAGATCGAGCAATCAATGAGCAGTTCTTC. Amino acids: CSARDRAINEQFF.

This clonotype was seen repeatedly, ten times or more. The chain recombines TRBV7-2 with TRBJ1-5; a weak D match, TRBD1 (5 bases). The V end was cut by 4 bases, the J end by 7 bases, with 11 bases between. CDR1 SGHTA and CDR2 FQGNSA come from the germline V gene. This CDR3 contains 13 residues. CDR3 residues: CASSSTTVQPQHF. In DNA form, the CDR3 reads TGTGCCAGCAGCTCGACGACAGTGCAGCCCCAGCATTTT.

This clonotype has ten or more counts. V is TRBV2 and J is TRBJ1-1; maybe TRBD1 (5 bases). Trimming removed 2 bases from V and 7 bases from J, with 11 bases in between. The CDR3 covers 13 residues. In germline, CDR1 is SNHLY, CDR2 FYNNEI. CDR3 nucleotide sequence: TGTGCCAGCAGTGAATGGGGCAGGGTTGAAGCTTTCTTT. Translation gives CASSEWGRVEAFF.

This clonotype was detected ten times or more. The V gene is TRBV6-1, the J gene TRBJ1-1; possible D gene TRBD1, 5 bases. The CDR3 covers 14 residues. CDR1 is MNHNS and CDR2 is SASEGT in the germline V gene. The V end was cut by 6 bases, the J end by 0 bases, with 11 bases between. The CDR3 DNA reads TGTGCCAGCAGACAGGATCTGTTGAACACTGAAGCTTTCTTT. Protein product: CASRQDLLNTEAFF.